This TCR beta chain was identified during a study of blood T cells in healthy people across ages (dated by TCRdb to between 2015 and 2016). For the wider study: In model experiments, template switching captured about one uniquely barcoded TCR beta cDNA molecule for every two T cells. To avoid experimental bias, donors of different ages were distributed randomly across sequencing lanes. The study measured age-related changes in TCR beta repertoire diversity using deep sequencing normalized with unique cDNA molecular identifiers. The study analyzed two additional independent replicas of 1 million unique cDNA reads from the same blood draw for two donors, one aged 18 to 29 and one aged 80 or older. The donors were split into four age groups: young (average 16 years), middle-aged (about 40), aged (around 67) and long-lived (roughly 80).

Donors were 39 systemically healthy Caucasian individuals from Russia aged roughly 6 to 100 years. About 10 milliliters of peripheral blood were drawn from each donor into EDTA-treated Vacutainer tubes. Ficoll-Paque density-gradient centrifugation was used to isolate PBMCs, with at least 6.5 million per sample. Trizol reagent was used to extract total RNA from the PBMCs, yielding at least 5.5 micrograms per sample. The percentages of naive CD45RAhigh/CD27high T cells were determined by flow cytometry on a PBMC aliquot from every donor. To note about this clonotype: It lacks a known antigen. The junction departs from the called germline gene at one end, perhaps through a read error.

On the study overall, not on this receptor specifically: As age increased, observed TCR beta diversity per million T cells dropped in a roughly linear way, and a significant reduction was already evident by age 40. Because the CMV infection status of the donors was unknown, age-related changes in expanded clonotypes may potentially have been confounded. Bulk unsorted PBMC profiling prevented conclusive comparison of naive and antigen-experienced compartments. Compared with the aged group, the long-lived group had more naive CD4+ T cells, fewer expanded clones and increased TCR diversity, suggesting age selection. There was a strong correlation between observed TCR beta diversity and the percentage of naive T cells measured by flow cytometry. Estimates of total diversity from one million sequenced T cells were regarded as lower bounds and underestimates.

The library was generated by 5' RACE. Sequencer: Illumina HiSeq 2500. The second PCR ran for roughly 7 to 11 cycles and used a J-beta primer mix along with a sample-barcoded 5' primer. A template-switch 5' adaptor carrying 12 random nucleotides introduced a unique molecular identifier onto each TCR beta cDNA molecule. Each sample yielded at least 3 million CDR3-containing paired-end reads. All of the RNA was converted into first-strand cDNA using the Mint cDNA synthesis kit, with a TRBC-specific oligonucleotide serving as the primer. Following uracil-DNA glycosylase treatment, a first 18-cycle PCR with universal primers M1SS and BC2_uni_R was performed on all cDNA. The study's processing was this. Each sample was normalized by randomly selecting 1 million high-quality reads, each carrying a distinct molecular identifier. Instead of being binned into consensus sequences, reads with shared molecular identifiers were discarded. MiTCR, set to a Q25 quality threshold and the strictest error-elimination algorithm, was used for CDR3 identification, clonotype clustering and error correction. A nonparametric unseen species model with Euler transformation was used to estimate lower-bound total TCR beta diversity. TCRdb reprocessed the public reads (quality trimming at Q25 with fastp, clone calling with MiXCR) and kept in-frame beta chains. Each entry merges the rows of one CDR3 protein and shows their most common DNA and genes. What appears here as the V and J calls and clone size reflects TCRdb's work, not the paper's. This sample comprises about 1.8 million distinct CDR3 sequences, 40% to 55% of them detected only once. The ten top clones hold less than 2.5% of the sample.

The CDR3 goes from the cysteine to the phenylalanine over 15 residues. The only DNA kept is the CDR3, 45 bases in frame from the first base. The germline V gene provides CDR1 LGHNA and CDR2 YSLEER. The specimen was blood. The rearrangement joined TRBV4-3 to TRBJ2-1, and the D gene may be TRBD1, 5 bases matching. The clonotype comes from a middle-aged woman in good health. The CDR3 amino acid sequence is: CVSSQEGVGYNEQFF. The nucleotide sequence is given as TGCGTCAGCAGCCAAGAAGGGGTGGGATACAATGAGCAGTTCTTC.